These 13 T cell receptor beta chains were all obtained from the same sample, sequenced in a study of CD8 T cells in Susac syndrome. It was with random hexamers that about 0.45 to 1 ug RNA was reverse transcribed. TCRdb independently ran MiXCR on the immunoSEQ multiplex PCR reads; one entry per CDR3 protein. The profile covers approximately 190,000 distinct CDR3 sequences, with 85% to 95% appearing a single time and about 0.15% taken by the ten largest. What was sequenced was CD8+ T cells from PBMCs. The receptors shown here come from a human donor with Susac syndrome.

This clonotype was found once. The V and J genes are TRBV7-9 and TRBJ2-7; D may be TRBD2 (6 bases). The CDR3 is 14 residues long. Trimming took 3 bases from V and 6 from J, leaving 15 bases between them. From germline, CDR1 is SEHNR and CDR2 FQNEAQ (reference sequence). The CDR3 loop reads CASSFSPEEGEQYF. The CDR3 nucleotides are TGTGCCAGCAGCTTTTCCCCCGAGGAGGGCGAGCAGTACTTC.

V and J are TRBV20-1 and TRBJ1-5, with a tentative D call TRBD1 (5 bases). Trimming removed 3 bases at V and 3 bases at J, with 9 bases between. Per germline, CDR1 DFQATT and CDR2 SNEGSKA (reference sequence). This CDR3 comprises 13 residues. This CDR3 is CSARGHSNQPQHF. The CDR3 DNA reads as TGCAGTGCTAGGGGGCATTCCAATCAGCCCCAGCATTTT.

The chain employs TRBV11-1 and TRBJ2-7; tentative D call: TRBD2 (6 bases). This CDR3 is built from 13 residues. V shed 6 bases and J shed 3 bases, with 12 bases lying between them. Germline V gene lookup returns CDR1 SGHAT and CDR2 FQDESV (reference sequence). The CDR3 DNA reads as TGTGCCAGCAGGCCTAGACTAGGCTACGAGCAGTACTTC. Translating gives CASRPRLGYEQYF.

The CDR3 region has the DNA TGTGCCTGGAGTGTCAGCGGGGGGGCGAAGGAGCAGTACTTC. Protein: CAWSVSGGAKEQYF. The rearrangement uses TRBV30 and TRBJ2-7; TRBD2 matches 10 bases. The CDR3 is 14 residues long. With V trimmed by 0 bases and J by 7 bases, 6 bases remained unmatched. The V gene's germline CDR1 is GTSNPN and CDR2 SVGIG (reference sequence).

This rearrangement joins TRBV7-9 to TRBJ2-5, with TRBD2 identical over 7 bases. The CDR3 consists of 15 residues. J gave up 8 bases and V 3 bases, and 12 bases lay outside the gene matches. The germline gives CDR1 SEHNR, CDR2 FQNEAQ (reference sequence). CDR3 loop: CASSFGLELTETQYF. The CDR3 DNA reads TGTGCCAGCAGCTTTGGACTAGAACTGACGGAAACCCAGTACTTC.

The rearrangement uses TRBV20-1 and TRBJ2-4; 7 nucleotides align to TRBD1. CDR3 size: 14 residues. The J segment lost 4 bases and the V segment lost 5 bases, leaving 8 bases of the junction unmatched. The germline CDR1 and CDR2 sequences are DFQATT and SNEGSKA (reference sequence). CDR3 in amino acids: CSAFDPGQKNIQYF. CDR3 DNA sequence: TGCAGTGCTTTCGACCCGGGACAGAAAAACATTCAGTACTTC.

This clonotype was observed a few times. CDR3 residues: CASSLATGDTQYF. The CDR3 nucleotides read TGTGCCAGCAGCTTGGCGACAGGGGATACGCAGTATTTT. The chain has TRBV7-8 and TRBJ2-3, with 7 bases matching TRBD1. The trim removed 3 bases at V and 6 bases at J, leaving 3 bases unmatched. Germline assignment: CDR1 SGHVS and CDR2 FQNEAQ. CDR3 length: 13 residues.

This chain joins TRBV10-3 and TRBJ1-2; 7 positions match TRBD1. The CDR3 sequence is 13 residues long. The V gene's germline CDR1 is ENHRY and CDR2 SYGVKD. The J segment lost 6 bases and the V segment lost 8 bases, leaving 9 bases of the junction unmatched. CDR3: CAIQEGQSDGYTF. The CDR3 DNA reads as TGTGCCATCCAGGAGGGACAGAGCGATGGCTACACCTTC.

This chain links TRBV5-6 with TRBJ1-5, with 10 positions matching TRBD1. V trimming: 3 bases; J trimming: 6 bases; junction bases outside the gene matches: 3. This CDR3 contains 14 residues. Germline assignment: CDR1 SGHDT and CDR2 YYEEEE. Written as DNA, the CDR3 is TGTGCCAGCAGCTCCCGGGACAGGGGTCAGCCCCAGCATTTT. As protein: CASSSRDRGQPQHF.

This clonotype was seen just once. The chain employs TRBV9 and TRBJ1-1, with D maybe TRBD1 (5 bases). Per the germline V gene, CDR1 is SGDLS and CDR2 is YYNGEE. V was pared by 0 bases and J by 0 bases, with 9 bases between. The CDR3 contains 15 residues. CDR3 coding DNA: TGTGCCAGCAGCGTAGGTGACAGCATGAACACTGAAGCTTTCTTT. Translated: CASSVGDSMNTEAFF.

CDR3 amino acids: CASSQEIGYEQYF. The CDR3 DNA follows: TGTGCCAGCAGCCAAGAAATCGGCTACGAGCAGTACTTC. V and J are TRBV4-2 and TRBJ2-7; D remains ambiguous. CDR1 is LGHNA, CDR2 YNFKEQ, per germline. The CDR3 spans 13 residues. Trimming shortened V by 0 bases and J by 3 bases, and 6 bases separated the two germline ends.

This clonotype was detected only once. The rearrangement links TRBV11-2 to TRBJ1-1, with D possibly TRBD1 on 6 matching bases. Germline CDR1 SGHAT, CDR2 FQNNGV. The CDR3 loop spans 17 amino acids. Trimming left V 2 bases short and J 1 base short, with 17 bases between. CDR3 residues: CASSLRRGAEKNTEAFF. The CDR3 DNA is TGTGCCAGCAGCTTACGCAGGGGCGCGGAGAAGAACACTGAAGCTTTCTTT.

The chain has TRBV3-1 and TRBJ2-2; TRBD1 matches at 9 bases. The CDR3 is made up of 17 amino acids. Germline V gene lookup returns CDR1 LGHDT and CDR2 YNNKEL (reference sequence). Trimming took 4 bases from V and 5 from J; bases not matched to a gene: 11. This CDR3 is CASSPKWGQGRTGELFF. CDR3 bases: TGTGCCAGCAGCCCGAAGTGGGGACAGGGCAGGACCGGGGAGCTGTTTTTT.